This passage covers 2 T cell receptor beta chains from one sample sequenced in a study of regulatory T cells in long-lasting Graves disease. Time point described: persistent/refractory GD, antithyroid drugs over 5 years with positive TRAb. Extracted RNA from PBMCs served as the source of the TCR library. In building TCR beta libraries, iRepertoire HTBI primers were used together with Arm-PCR of CDR3 regions. TCRdb called the multiplex PCR reads again in MiXCR, with one record for every CDR3 protein. The repertoire holds a few hundred thousand distinct CDR3 sequences, with 20% to 25% as singletons. Sequences were derived from peripheral blood mononuclear cells (PBMCs), sampled when the disease was refractory, from a patient treated with antithyroid drugs. The receptors originated from a female donor with Graves disease.

The V gene is TRBV2, the J gene TRBJ2-1; 7 nucleotides align to TRBD2. The CDR3 covers 15 residues. Germline CDR1 is SNHLY and CDR2 is FYNNEI. V shed 8 bases and J 7 bases; nucleotides not matched to a gene: 14. In DNA form, the CDR3 reads TGTGCCAGCGCTAGAAGTGGCGGGAGTTTAAATGAGCAGTTCTTC. Its translation: CASARSGGSLNEQFF.

J is TRBJ1-1 and V is TRBV11-1; 7 bases agree with TRBD1. V lost 4 bases and J lost 1; bases outside the gene matches: 12. Germline CDR1 reads SGHAT; CDR2 reads FQDESV (reference sequence). The CDR3 consists of 17 residues. Written as DNA, the CDR3 is TGTGCCAGCAGCTCCTCGCTGGGCAGGGGGAAGAACACTGAAGCTTTCTTT. Protein sequence: CASSSSLGRGKNTEAFF.